This TCR beta chain emerged from a study of blood T cell repertoires in COVID-19. About the research overall: Donors in the United States, Italy and Spain gave samples during acute or convalescent COVID-19. T cells, B-cell-depleted T cells, or PBMCs provided the cDNA or gDNA that served as material.

Original processing notes: Estimated nucleated cell counts came from reference gene primer amplification. Sequencing used immunoSEQ multiplex PCR; TCRdb keeps in-frame clones, though not all of them. That table furnishes V, J and clone size, whereas the DNA furnished D and trimming. The table lists approximately 250,000 clones, roughly 80% of them singletons, with 6.5% to 9% in the top ten. Trimming removed 5 bases at V and 0 bases at J, with 8 bases between. The CDR3 contains 14 residues. Germline V gene sequence: CDR1 MNHEY, CDR2 SMNVEV (reference sequence). The TCR was taken from a woman aged 45-65 years with acute or convalescent COVID-19. This rearrangement joins TRBV27 to TRBJ2-1; possible D gene TRBD1, 6 bases. Sample: peripheral blood. The CDR3 here is CASSQDSSYNEQFF. In nucleotides, the CDR3 is TGTGCCAGCAGTCAGGACAGCTCCTACAATGAGCAGTTCTTC.